This T cell receptor (beta chain) was profiled in a study of blood T cells in healthy people across ages. General study results and limits: Naive CD4+ cells and diversity were both higher in long-lived donors than in aged donors.

This clonotype was seen a handful of times. Antigen specificity is unknown. PCR was performed a second time for about 7 to 12 cycles using a sample-barcoded 5' primer and a J-beta primer mix. TCRdb re-called the 5' RACE reads with MiXCR, one entry per CDR3 protein. Of hundreds of thousands of distinct CDR3 sequences in the sample, under 40% are singletons; the top ten hold over 10%. The V gene's germline CDR1 is SEHNR and CDR2 FQNEAQ (reference sequence). Germline trimming cut 5 bases from V and 9 bases from J; bases unmatched to any gene: 14. The length of the CDR3 is 16 residues. This receptor was obtained from a man younger than 35 in good health. The material sequenced was blood. The chain couples TRBV7-9 to TRBJ2-1, with 9 bases fitting TRBD2. The DNA for the CDR3 is TGTGCCAGCAGCCTACAAGGGCTAGCGGGGATTCTTGAGCAGTTCTTC. Protein: CASSLQGLAGILEQFF.